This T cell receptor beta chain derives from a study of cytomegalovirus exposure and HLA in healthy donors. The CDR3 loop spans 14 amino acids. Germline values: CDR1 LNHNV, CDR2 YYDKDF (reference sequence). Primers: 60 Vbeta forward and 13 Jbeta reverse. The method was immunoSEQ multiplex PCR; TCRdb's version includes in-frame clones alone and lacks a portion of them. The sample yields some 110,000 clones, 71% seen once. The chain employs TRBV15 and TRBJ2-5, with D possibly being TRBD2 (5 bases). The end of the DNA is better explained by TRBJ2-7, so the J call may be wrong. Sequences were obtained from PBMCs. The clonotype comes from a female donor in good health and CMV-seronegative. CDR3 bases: TGTGCCACCAGCAGAGGGGTCTGGAGGTACGAGCAGTACTTC. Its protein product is CATSRGVWRYEQYF.